The 29 T cell receptor beta chains below come from one sample, sequenced in a study of T cell changes during pregnancy in multiple sclerosis. The assay was immunoSEQ multiplex PCR, and TCRdb's table has in-frame clones only and misses some. The data contain roughly 110,000 clones, less than 95% of them seen just once; the ten biggest clones take up 1.5% to 2%. The input for sequencing was peripheral blood, taken after pregnancy. These TCRs come from a female donor with multiple sclerosis, enrolled in a pregnancy study.

This rearrangement joins TRBV11-3 to TRBJ2-1; D gene ambiguous. The CDR3 totals 14 residues. The V and J ends lost 1 base and 6 bases respectively, with 10 bases between them. Germline V CDR1 and CDR2: SGHNT, YENEEA. The CDR3 region is CASSLGGTLNEQFF. The CDR3 nucleotides read TGTGCCAGCAGCTTAGGAGGTACCCTCAATGAGCAGTTCTTC.

The chain employs TRBV5-6 and TRBJ2-2; 10 bases are a match to TRBD1. The ends lost 3 bases at V and 4 bases at J; junction bases unmatched: 6. The germline V gene encodes CDR1 SGHDT and CDR2 YYEEEE. The CDR3 extends over 16 amino acids. The CDR3 here is CASSYPTGGSTGELFF. CDR3 nucleotide sequence: TGTGCCAGCAGCTACCCGACAGGGGGCAGCACCGGGGAGCTGTTTTTT.

This clone was recorded a few times. The chain links TRBV19 to TRBJ1-5; tentatively, D is TRBD1 (5 bases). The germline V gene encodes CDR1 LNHDA and CDR2 SQIVND (reference sequence). V dropped 3 bases and J dropped 0 bases, with 9 bases sitting between them. CDR3 size: 15 residues. The CDR3 is CASSIRQFSNQPQHF. For the CDR3, the DNA is TGTGCCAGTAGTATTCGACAGTTTAGCAATCAGCCCCAGCATTTT. Full variable domain (outside the CDR3, taken from reference TRBV19 and TRBJ1-5): DGGITQSPKYLFRKEGQNVTLSCEQNLNHDAMYWYRQDPGQGLRLIYYSQIVNDFQKGDIAEGYSVSREKKESFPLTVTSAQKNPTAFYLCASSIRQFSNQPQHFGDGTRLSIL.

A single count supports this clone. The CDR3 protein is CASSFGGAGNTIYF. The CDR3, as DNA: TGTGCCAGCAGCTTTGGAGGCGCGGGAAACACCATATATTTT. The rearrangement uses TRBV5-6 and TRBJ1-3; D ambiguous. With 2 bases removed from V and 4 bases from J, the gap between germline ends came to 10 bases. From germline, CDR1 is SGHDT and CDR2 YYEEEE. CDR3 length: 14 residues.

The V and J genes are TRBV7-9 and TRBJ1-2; TRBD1 matches 8 bases. CDR3 size: 15 residues. V dropped 0 bases and J dropped 4; count of bases not matched to a gene: 4. Per the germline V gene, CDR1 is SEHNR and CDR2 is FQNEAQ (reference sequence). The CDR3 coding sequence is TGTGCCAGCAGCTTAGCCGGACAGGGTACCTATGGCTACACCTTC. This sequence encodes CASSLAGQGTYGYTF.

The count of this clone is one. J is TRBJ2-7 and V is TRBV7-6, with TRBD2 matching over 9 bases. J lost 1 base, V lost 3 bases, and 4 bases had no gene match. This CDR3 has 15 amino acids. Germline lookup yields CDR1 SGHVS and CDR2 FNYEAQ. The CDR3 DNA reads as TGTGCCAGCAGCTTGAGCGGGGGGCCTTCCTACGAGCAGTACTTC. The encoded protein is CASSLSGGPSYEQYF.

The rearrangement joins TRBV7-6 to TRBJ2-1, with 11 bases that match TRBD1. The germline gives CDR1 SGHVS, CDR2 FNYEAQ. Trimming removed 5 bases from V and 5 bases from J; junction bases left unmatched: 8. CDR3 length equals 16 residues. The CDR3 sequence: CASSQRRTGGHNEQFF. As DNA, the CDR3 is TGTGCCAGCAGCCAGAGGCGGACAGGGGGCCACAATGAGCAGTTCTTC.

The chain uses TRBV5-1 and TRBJ1-5; no clear D gene. The CDR3 has 14 amino acids. Looked up from germline, CDR1 is SGHRS and CDR2 is YFSETQ. Trimming pared 0 bases from V and 1 base from J, leaving 5 bases between. The CDR3 region has the DNA TGCGCCAGCAGCTTGGGCGGGAGCAATCAGCCCCAGCATTTT. This gives the protein CASSLGGSNQPQHF.

This chain links TRBV2 with TRBJ2-3; 7 bases match TRBD2. This CDR3 is 14 amino acids long. V trimming: 6 bases; J trimming: 6 bases; junction bases outside the gene matches: 9. Germline-derived CDR1 and CDR2 are SNHLY and FYNNEI. CDR3 sequence: CASRERLAADTQYF. CDR3 DNA: TGTGCCAGCAGGGAGCGACTAGCTGCTGATACGCAGTATTTT. The full variable domain, rest sourced from reference TRBV2 and TRBJ2-3, is EPEVTQTPSHQVTQMGQEVILRCVPISNHLYFYWYRQILGQKVEFLVSFYNNEISEKSEIFDDQFSVERPDGSNFTLKIRSTKLEDSAMYFCASRERLAADTQYFGPGTRLTVL.

V is TRBV10-3 and J is TRBJ2-1; 8 nucleotides match TRBD2. Germline V gives CDR1 ENHRY, CDR2 SYGVKD. The CDR3 spans 14 residues. The trim removed 9 bases at V and 0 bases at J, leaving 4 bases unmatched. The CDR3 sequence: CAIAGTSSYNEQFF. The CDR3 region has the DNA TGTGCCATTGCCGGGACTAGCTCCTACAATGAGCAGTTCTTC.

The chain employs TRBV9 and TRBJ2-1; 11 bases map to TRBD1. V shed 4 bases and J 6 bases; nucleotides not matched to a gene: 6. This CDR3 has 15 residues. Germline assignment: CDR1 SGDLS and CDR2 YYNGEE. The DNA for the CDR3 is TGTGCCAGCAGCCCTCTGGGACAGGGGGTCAATGAGCAGTTCTTC. This sequence encodes CASSPLGQGVNEQFF.

The genes are TRBV27 and TRBJ2-5, with 9 bases lining up with TRBD1. Per germline, CDR1 MNHEY and CDR2 SMNVEV (reference sequence). The trim removed 5 bases at V and 5 bases at J, leaving 9 bases unmatched. This CDR3 is 15 amino acids long. The DNA of the CDR3 is TGTGCCAGCAGTCCCGGACAGGGGTCCCGGGAGACCCAGTACTTC. Translated: CASSPGQGSRETQYF.

The rearrangement joins TRBV5-1 to TRBJ1-2; 7 nucleotides agree with TRBD1. The CDR3 runs 17 residues. Germline V gene data show CDR1 as SGHRS and CDR2 as YFSETQ. The trim removed 0 bases at V and 2 bases at J, leaving 10 bases unmatched. CDR3 bases: TGCGCCAGCAGCTTGGGGGGTGACAGGGAAGGAAACTATGGCTACACCTTC. Translation: CASSLGGDREGNYGYTF.

This chain connects TRBV11-3 to TRBJ1-5; TRBD1 is a possible D gene (6 bases). Germline loops: CDR1 SGHNT, CDR2 YENEEA. The CDR3 contains 13 residues. V gave up 7 bases and J gave up 4 bases, with 11 bases separating them. The CDR3 is CASTQQGNQPQHF. The CDR3 bases are TGTGCCAGCACCCAACAGGGTAATCAGCCCCAGCATTTT.

The V call is TRBV2, the J call TRBJ2-3; D remains unclear. Germline V gene sequence: CDR1 SNHLY, CDR2 FYNNEI. CDR3 length: 14 amino acids. The V and J ends lost 6 bases and 3 bases respectively, with 13 bases between them. In DNA form, the CDR3 reads TGTGCCAGCAGACGGTCTTCCTTAACAGATACGCAGTATTTT. Translation: CASRRSSLTDTQYF.

V and J are TRBV5-4 and TRBJ1-6; TRBD1 aligns across 9 bases. The V gene's germline CDR1 is SGHNT and CDR2 YYREEE (reference sequence). Unmatched junction bases numbered 6, after V lost 1 base and J lost 13 bases. This CDR3 is 14 amino acids long. The CDR3 bases are TGTGCCAGCAGCTTGTACGGGACAGGGCTTCCCCTCCACTTT. Amino acid sequence: CASSLYGTGLPLHF.

The J gene is TRBJ2-7, the V gene TRBV7-8; D is possibly TRBD1 (5 bases). CDR1 SGHVS and CDR2 FQNEAQ come from the germline V gene. CDR3 length: 15 residues. Trimming took off 5 bases at V and 2 bases at J, with 16 bases between the two ends. CDR3 residues: CASSLRETVTYEQYF. DNA for the CDR3: TGTGCCAGCAGCCTCCGTGAGACAGTGACCTACGAGCAGTACTTC. The full variable domain, with the rest looked up from reference TRBV7-8 and TRBJ2-7, is GAGVSQSPRYKVAKRGQDVALRCDPISGHVSLFWYQQALGQGPEFLTYFQNEAQLDKSGLPSDRFFAERPEGSVSTLKIQRTQQEDSAVYLCASSLRETVTYEQYFGPGTRLTVT.

The chain is built from TRBV11-2 and TRBJ1-1; D remains unclear. The CDR3 contains 14 residues. Trimming cost V 1 base and J 1 base, with 7 bases left between them. From germline, CDR1 is SGHAT and CDR2 FQNNGV. This CDR3 reads CASSLVVWNTEAFF. The CDR3 bases are TGTGCCAGCAGCTTAGTAGTCTGGAACACTGAAGCTTTCTTT.

This rearrangement joins TRBV5-1 to TRBJ2-3; 7 bases line up with TRBD1. Germline assignment: CDR1 SGHRS and CDR2 YFSETQ. Trimming removed 4 bases from V and 3 bases from J; junction bases left unmatched: 8. There are 15 residues in the CDR3. CDR3 amino acids: CASSLTGSATDTQYF. The CDR3 coding sequence is TGCGCCAGCAGCCTGACAGGGAGTGCGACAGATACGCAGTATTTT.

The chain joins TRBV18 to TRBJ1-1, with 8 bases lining up with TRBD1. The CDR3 length is 16 residues. Germline V gene sequence: CDR1 KGHSH, CDR2 LQKENI. Germline trimming cut 4 bases from V and 1 base from J; bases unmatched to any gene: 8. Here the CDR3 reads CASSLTGGRANTEAFF. CDR3 in DNA: TGTGCCAGCTCACTTACAGGGGGGCGTGCGAACACTGAAGCTTTCTTT.

The chain has TRBV10-1 and TRBJ1-1; D is unclear. Germline V lookup: CDR1 WNHNN, CDR2 SYGVQD (reference sequence). Between the trimmed V and J ends, which lost 2 bases and 4 bases, there was a span of 11 bases. This CDR3 comprises 14 residues. CDR3 nucleotides: TGCGCCAGCAGTGAGAGGCCGCGAGGCACTGAAGCTTTCTTT. It translates to CASSERPRGTEAFF.

The rearrangement joins TRBV5-4 to TRBJ2-1, with TRBD1 matching over 7 bases. The CDR3 runs 14 residues. From germline, CDR1 is SGHNT and CDR2 YYREEE (reference sequence). The J segment lost 6 bases and the V segment lost 4 bases, leaving 7 bases of the junction unmatched. The CDR3 coding sequence is TGTGCCAGCAGCCTCCTACAGGGGACCAATGAGCAGTTCTTC. Amino acids: CASSLLQGTNEQFF.

The rearrangement joins TRBV28 to TRBJ1-4; no clear D gene. The CDR3 has 13 residues. V was clipped by 7 bases and J by 0 bases, with 6 bases between them. The V gene's germline CDR1 is MDHEN and CDR2 SYDVKM. The CDR3 DNA is TGTGCCAGCACTACAGCAACTAATGAAAAACTGTTTTTT. Translated, it gives CASTTATNEKLFF.

The rearrangement links TRBV28 to TRBJ1-1; D is perhaps TRBD1 (5 bases). V was cut by 2 bases and J by 0 bases, with 7 bases left in between. CDR1 and CDR2 from the germline V gene are MDHEN and SYDVKM. The CDR3 covers 14 residues. The CDR3 DNA reads TGTGCCAGCAGTTTAGGGGCCATGAACACTGAAGCTTTCTTT. Its translation is CASSLGAMNTEAFF.

The V call is TRBV11-2, the J call TRBJ1-5, with D unclear. In germline, CDR1 is SGHAT, CDR2 FQNNGV. The CDR3 sequence is 15 residues long. V lost 0 bases to trimming and J lost 4 bases, with 10 bases between them. CDR3 nucleotide sequence: TGTGCCAGCAGCTTAGACAGCGTTGGTAATCAGCCCCAGCATTTT. It translates to CASSLDSVGNQPQHF.

CDR3 sequence reads: CASSTSGSNEQFF. As DNA, the CDR3 is TGTGCCAGCAGTACTAGCGGCTCCAATGAGCAGTTCTTC. J is TRBJ2-1 and V is TRBV13; 8 nucleotides line up with TRBD2. This CDR3 is 13 amino acids long. Germline trimming cut 6 bases from V and 6 bases from J; bases unmatched to any gene: 4. CDR1 is PRHDT and CDR2 is FYEKMQ in the germline V gene (reference sequence).

J is TRBJ2-7 and V is TRBV20-1; no clear D gene. The length of the CDR3 is 11 residues. Trimming pared 0 bases from V and 5 bases from J, leaving 5 bases between. Germline CDR1 DFQATT, CDR2 SNEGSKA (reference sequence). CDR3 residues: CSARDRDEQYF. In nucleotides, the CDR3 is TGCAGTGCTAGAGATCGGGACGAGCAGTACTTC.

The chain links TRBV11-2 to TRBJ1-3, with 7 bases matching TRBD1. V was pared by 6 bases and J by 2 bases, with 4 bases of the junction left unmatched. CDR1 is SGHAT, CDR2 FQNNGV, per germline. The CDR3 has 14 residues. Here the CDR3 DNA reads TGTGCCAGCAGTACTCAGGGGGCTGGAAACACCATATATTTT. It encodes CASSTQGAGNTIYF.

The rearrangement links TRBV5-1 to TRBJ1-5; TRBD1 aligns across 8 bases. The CDR3 consists of 16 residues. The germline V gene encodes CDR1 SGHRS and CDR2 YFSETQ. J gave up 6 bases and V 0 bases, and 8 bases lay outside the gene matches. The CDR3 sequence: CASSLAPGGRGQPQHF. The CDR3 DNA follows: TGCGCCAGCAGCTTGGCGCCAGGGGGCCGGGGTCAGCCCCAGCATTTT.